These 5 T cell receptor beta chains share one sample of origin, sequenced in a study of blood T cells in healthy people across ages. A second PCR, run for about 7 to 11 cycles, used a sample-barcoded 5' primer plus a J-beta primer mix. Each CDR3 protein is one row after TCRdb ran MiXCR on the 5' RACE reads. This table holds about 670,000 distinct CDR3 sequences, 45% to 60% found once. The specimen sequenced was blood. These TCRs come from a woman older than 75 in good health.

The chain recombines TRBV7-9 with TRBJ2-1; tentatively, D is TRBD1 (6 bases). Trimming removed 6 bases from V and 4 bases from J, with 22 bases in between. The CDR3 has 17 amino acids. CDR1 is SEHNR and CDR2 is FQNEAQ in the germline V gene (reference sequence). CDR3 nucleotides: TGTGCCAGCAGTCACGGACAGACCGGCAGAACGTACAATGAGCAGTTCTTC. This codes for CASSHGQTGRTYNEQFF.

The DNA of the CDR3 is TGTGCCAGCAGCTTCCCTAAGAACAGAAAGAACACTGAAGCTTTCTTT. Amino acids: CASSFPKNRKNTEAFF. The genes are TRBV11-1 and TRBJ1-1; D uncertain. Germline CDR1 is SGHAT and CDR2 is FQDESV (reference sequence). V was clipped by 3 bases and J by 1 base, with 15 bases between them. The CDR3 length is 16 residues.

Here the CDR3 DNA reads TGCAGTGCTAGAGAGATCGGTGGAACCAACACTGAAGCTTTCTTT. It specifies CSAREIGGTNTEAFF. The chain uses TRBV20-1 and TRBJ1-1; D is undetermined. Deletions cut 0 bases from V and 2 bases from J, with 13 bases between. Germline V CDR1 and CDR2: DFQATT, SNEGSKA (reference sequence). The CDR3 loop spans 15 amino acids.

The table lists this clonotype with a count of one. This chain joins TRBV15 and TRBJ1-2; D is ambiguous. CDR1 is LNHNV, CDR2 YYDKDF, per germline (reference sequence). The CDR3 sequence is 14 residues long. Trimming removed 0 bases at V and 3 bases at J, with 8 bases between. CDR3 loop: CATSRDSNYYGYTF. In nucleotides, the CDR3 is TGTGCCACCAGCAGAGATAGCAATTACTATGGCTACACCTTC.

This clonotype is a singleton in its sample. The gene calls are TRBV20-1 and TRBJ1-1; the D gene is possibly TRBD1 (5 bases). The V gene's germline CDR1 is DFQATT and CDR2 SNEGSKA (reference sequence). This CDR3 comprises 12 residues. Deletions cut 3 bases from V and 4 bases from J, with 9 bases between. In nucleotides, the CDR3 is TGCAGTGCTAGCCCCGGGGGCACTGAAGCTTTCTTT. Its protein product is CSASPGGTEAFF.